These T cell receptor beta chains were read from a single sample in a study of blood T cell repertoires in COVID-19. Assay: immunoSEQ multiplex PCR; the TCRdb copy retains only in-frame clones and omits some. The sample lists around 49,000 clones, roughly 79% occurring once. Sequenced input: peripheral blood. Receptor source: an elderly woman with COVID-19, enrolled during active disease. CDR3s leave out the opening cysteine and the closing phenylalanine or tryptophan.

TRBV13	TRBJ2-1	ASSIQGIHEQF
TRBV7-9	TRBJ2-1	ASSLVLNNEQF
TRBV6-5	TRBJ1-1	ASSYFGGTGVGAF
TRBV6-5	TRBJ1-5	ASSPRQGNQPQH
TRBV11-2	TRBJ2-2	ASSLRLGRSNTGELF
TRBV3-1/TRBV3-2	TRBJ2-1	ASSQGGLPLDEQF
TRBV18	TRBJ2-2	ASSPLNTGELF
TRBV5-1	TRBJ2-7	ASSLTSGKYEQY
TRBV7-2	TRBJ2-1	ASSGQGAGEQF
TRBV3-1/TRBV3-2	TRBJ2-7	ASSQAGTVNYEQY
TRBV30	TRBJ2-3	AWCPRRERADTQY
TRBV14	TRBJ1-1	ASSHRGRGTEAF
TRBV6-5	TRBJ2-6	ASSYSFNSGANVLT
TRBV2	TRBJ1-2	ASSLQGFNYGYT
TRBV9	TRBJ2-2	ARSVGGDTGELF
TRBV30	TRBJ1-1	AWSGATTGANTEAF
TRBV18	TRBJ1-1	ASSPQTGAGEAF
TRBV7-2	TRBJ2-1	ASSLGPGTNDNEQF
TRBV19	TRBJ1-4	ASSSNRASNEKLF
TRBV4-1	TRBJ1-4	ASSHPGRAPTGINEKLF
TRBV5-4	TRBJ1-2	ASSLAGDYGYT
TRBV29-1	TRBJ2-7	SVEAGAAYEQY
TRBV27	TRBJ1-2	ASSPDRGLGYT
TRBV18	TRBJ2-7	ASSPPHEVLEQY
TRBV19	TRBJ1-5	ASSIGSYSANQPQH
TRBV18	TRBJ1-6	ASSLNPGHWSSYNSPLH
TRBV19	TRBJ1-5	ARSQGYSNQPQH
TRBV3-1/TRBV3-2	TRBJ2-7	ASSPRTGRDREQY